The sequence of this T cell receptor (beta chain) was determined in a study of CXCR3-negative and CXCR3-positive naive CD8 T cells (dated by TCRdb to between 2019 and 2020). General notes on the study: In total, 130 million to 150 million TRB reads were obtained, which works out to roughly 1.5 +/- 0.3 million reads per library. Diversity and physicochemical repertoire analyses covered eleven to twelve donors pooled from two independent experiments. Naive subsets from a handful of donors and memory cells from 3 donors were included in the TRBV-TRBJ cluster analysis. Summary of the overall study and its limitations: TRB CDR3s from CXCR3-positive naive cells showed higher hydrophobicity (lower Kidera factor 4), lower energy, and higher strength and volume indices than CXCR3-negative naive cells. Repertoire diversity was comparably high in both naive subsets but much lower in memory CD8+ T cells. Because surface CD5, which is linked to self-reactivity in mice, was comparable between the naive subsets, TCR interaction strength was also inferred from the physicochemical properties of TRB CDR3s. Because CXCR3 expression was partially decreased after cryopreservation, freshly isolated PBMCs were used for most assays. Naive CXCR3-negative and CXCR3-positive cells from the same donor showed similar TRBV-TRBJ usage, whereas memory cells showed distinct patterns.

Spanning cysteine to phenylalanine, the CDR3 consists of 19 amino acids. The nucleotide record is missing. Via the germline V gene (reference sequence), CDR1 is LNHDA and CDR2 SQIVND. The sample was run on a NextSeq 550. The Human TCR Profiling Kit (MiLaboratory) was used to prepare UMI-labeled 5' RACE TRB cDNA libraries. The full amount of extracted RNA was used for cDNA synthesis, and the full amount of resulting cDNA was used for PCR amplification. The libraries were made side by side, with each library going through the same number of PCR cycles. Concerning the study's data processing: MIGEC and MiXCR extracted about 50,000 +/- 10,000 unique UMI-labeled TRB cDNA molecules per library, requiring at least two reads per UMI. On average, approximately 40,000 +/- 10,000 functional in-frame TRB CDR3 nucleotide clonotypes lacking stop codons were found per library. Diversity metrics, including normalized Shannon-Wiener and Chao1, were computed in VDJtools after downsampling to 5000 UMI-labeled TRB molecules per sample. Clonotype-size-weighted physicochemical properties of the central five CDR3 residues (interaction energy, strength, volume and Kidera factor 4) were computed in VDJtools. Reads reprocessed by TCRdb are summarized as one entry per CDR3 protein sequence, and DNA is absent. These V and J calls rely on TCRdb rather than the paper's analysis. This sample's table contains some 54,000 distinct CDR3 sequences. The ten top clones hold approximately 0.5% of the sample.

Turning to this clonotype: No antigen is known for it.

Each CD8+ T cell subset was flow-sorted in triplicate, and 300,000 or so cells per subset were placed directly into RLT lysis buffer. To exclude memory contaminants, naive CD8+ T cells were stringently defined as CD45RO-CCR7+CD27+CD95-. Peripheral blood mononuclear cells were isolated from buffy coats using standard density gradient centrifugation. Naive CXCR3-negative and CXCR3-positive CD8+ T cells were flow-sorted using a FACSAria III. Total RNA was extracted from sorted cells using an RNeasy Mini Kit. The sample was naive CXCR3+ CD8+ T cells from blood. The sample's cell subset or site label, decoded: CD45RO-CCR7+CD27+CD95- naive CD8+ T cells expressing CXCR3 (TNR3+). The chain is made from TRBV19 and TRBJ2-2; no DNA is available, so the TRBD2 call from TCRdb remains unchecked. This sequence originates from a human donor in good health. Some clones in this sample may be carry-over from other donors' samples. The CDR3 is CASSPKPGLAGVVTGELFF.